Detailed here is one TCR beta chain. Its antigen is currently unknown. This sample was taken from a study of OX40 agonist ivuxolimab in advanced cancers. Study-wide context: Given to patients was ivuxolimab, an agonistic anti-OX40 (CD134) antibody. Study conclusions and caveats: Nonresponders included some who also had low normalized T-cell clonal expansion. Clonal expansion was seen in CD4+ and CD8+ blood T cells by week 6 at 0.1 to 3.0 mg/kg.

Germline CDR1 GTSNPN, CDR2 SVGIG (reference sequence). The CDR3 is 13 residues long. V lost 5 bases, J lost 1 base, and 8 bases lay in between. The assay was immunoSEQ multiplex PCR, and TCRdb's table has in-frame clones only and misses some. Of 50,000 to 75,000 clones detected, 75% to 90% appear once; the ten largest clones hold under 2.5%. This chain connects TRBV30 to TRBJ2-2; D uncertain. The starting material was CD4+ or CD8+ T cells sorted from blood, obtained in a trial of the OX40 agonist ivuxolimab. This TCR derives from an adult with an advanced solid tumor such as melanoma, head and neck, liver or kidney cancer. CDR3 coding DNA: TGTGCCTGGCATCCAGGGAACACCGGGGAGCTGTTTTTT. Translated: CAWHPGNTGELFF. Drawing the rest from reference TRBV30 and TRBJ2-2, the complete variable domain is SQTIHQWPATLVQPVGSPLSLECTVEGTSNPNLYWYRQAAGRGLQLLFYSVGIGQISSEVPQNLSASRPQDRQFILSSKKLLLSDSGFYLCAWHPGNTGELFFGEGSRLTVL.